This entry concerns a single T cell receptor (beta chain). The record originates from a study of T cell changes during pregnancy in multiple sclerosis. Germline trimming cut 6 bases from V and 3 bases from J; bases unmatched to any gene: 9. This CDR3 spans 16 amino acids. Germline CDR1 and CDR2: ENHRY and SYGVKD. Sequencing was performed with immunoSEQ multiplex PCR; in TCRdb, only in-frame clones are kept and a portion is missing. The repertoire holds over 40,000 clones, with 88% as singletons. Material: peripheral blood, obtained in the first trimester of pregnancy. This clonotype was obtained from a female donor in good health, enrolled as a control in a pregnancy study. The gene calls are TRBV10-3 and TRBJ2-7; 12 positions match TRBD2. The CDR3 is CAISQPGLAGRYEQYF. The CDR3 nucleotides are TGTGCCATCAGCCAACCAGGACTAGCGGGGCGCTACGAGCAGTACTTC.